The rows below give T cell receptor beta chains drawn from one sample of a study of cytomegalovirus exposure and HLA in healthy donors. Some clones are missing from TCRdb's copy, which holds only in-frame ones; the method was immunoSEQ multiplex PCR. The sample records 220,000 or so clones, about 72% being singletons. Sequencing used PBMCs. The receptors stem from a male donor in good health and CMV-seronegative. Both conserved end residues are part of each CDR3. Fields, in order: D gene, V gene, J gene, clone size, CDR3 length, CDR3 protein, CDR3 DNA. The D gene is left open where the match is weak. Size is stated for part of the rows, as once, few or many counts, or as a class when the clone is expanded.

TRBD1	TRBV6-1	TRBJ1-2	.	16	CASSETALTGNYGYTF	TGTGCCAGCAGTGAAACCGCCTTGACAGGGAACTATGGCTACACCTTC
TRBD2	TRBV5-1	TRBJ2-2	.	16	CASSHNSAGGSGELFF	TGCGCCAGCAGCCACAATAGTGCGGGAGGGTCGGGAGAGCTGTTTTTT
TRBD2	TRBV27	TRBJ2-3	.	15	CASSSPSGSRDTQYF	TGTGCCAGCAGTTCGCCAAGCGGGAGCCGGGATACGCAGTATTTT
.	TRBV28	TRBJ2-1	.	11	CASSFRLEQFF	TGTGCCAGCAGTTTCCGGTTGGAGCAGTTCTTC
.	TRBV18	TRBJ2-7	.	15	CASSPPRVYSYEQYF	TGTGCCAGCTCACCACCGAGGGTTTATTCCTACGAGCAGTACTTC
TRBD1	TRBV27	TRBJ2-7	.	14	CASSRQGARYEQYF	TGTGCCAGCAGCAGACAGGGGGCTAGGTACGAGCAGTACTTC
.	TRBV11-3	TRBJ2-1	once	13	CASSLDRVGEQFF	TGTGCCAGCAGCTTAGACAGGGTAGGCGAGCAGTTCTTC
TRBD1	TRBV6-1	TRBJ1-2	.	14	CASSVGQANYGYTF	TGTGCCAGCAGTGTGGGACAGGCGAACTATGGCTACACCTTC
TRBD1	TRBV7-7	TRBJ1-5	.	15	CASSSGTGGFQPQHF	TGTGCTAGCAGCTCGGGGACAGGGGGCTTTCAGCCCCAGCATTTT
.	TRBV28	TRBJ2-5	.	13	CASSTGPPGAQYF	TGTGCCAGCAGTACCGGACCGCCAGGGGCCCAGTACTTC
.	TRBV6-6	TRBJ2-7	.	14	CASSYVSRGYEQYF	TGTGCCAGCAGTTATGTTTCCAGGGGATACGAGCAGTACTTC
TRBD1	TRBV29-1	TRBJ1-1	.	14	CSAKRDSMNTEAFF	TGCAGCGCCAAAAGGGACAGTATGAACACTGAAGCTTTCTTT
.	TRBV6-1	TRBJ2-1	few	14	CASTPGDGHNEQFF	TGTGCCAGCACCCCAGGGGATGGGCACAATGAGCAGTTCTTC
.	TRBV9	TRBJ2-2	.	15	CASSGDTSLQGELFF	TGTGCCAGCAGCGGAGATACTAGTCTTCAGGGGGAGCTGTTTTTT
TRBD2	TRBV9	TRBJ2-3	.	16	CASSVAGSGSGDTQYF	TGTGCCAGCAGCGTAGCGGGTAGCGGGAGTGGAGATACGCAGTATTTT
TRBD1	TRBV6-5	TRBJ1-2	.	14	CASSKTGFSYGYTF	TGTGCCAGCAGCAAGACAGGGTTTAGCTATGGCTACACCTTC
TRBD1	TRBV7-3	TRBJ2-7	few	15	CASSPGGLTSYEQYF	TGTGCCAGCAGCCCAGGGGGCCTGACATCCTACGAGCAGTACTTC
TRBD1	TRBV6-6	TRBJ1-4	.	16	CASSYSPGQGPEKLFF	TGTGCCAGCAGTTACTCCCCGGGACAGGGCCCTGAAAAACTGTTTTTT
.	TRBV11-2	TRBJ1-5	.	13	CASSLGGRGPQHF	TGTGCCAGCAGCTTAGGGGGCCGAGGGCCCCAGCATTTT
TRBD1	TRBV9	TRBJ2-7	.	16	CASSATGTGIAYEQYF	TGTGCCAGCAGCGCGACGGGGACAGGGATTGCCTACGAGCAGTACTTC
.	TRBV7-8	TRBJ2-2	.	16	CASSLGHSRGTGELFF	TGTGCCAGCAGCCTAGGTCACAGTCGGGGAACCGGGGAGCTGTTTTTT
.	TRBV18	TRBJ2-2	.	15	CASSPLASNTGELFF	TGTGCCAGCTCACCCTTAGCTTCGAACACCGGGGAGCTGTTTTTT
.	TRBV2	TRBJ2-7	once	13	CASIRGRAYEQYF	TGTGCCAGCATAAGGGGGAGGGCTTACGAGCAGTACTTC
.	TRBV27	TRBJ2-5	few	15	CASRKQGPQEKTQYF	TGTGCCAGCAGGAAACAGGGCCCTCAAGAAAAGACCCAGTACTTC
.	TRBV7-3	TRBJ2-5	once	15	CASSLLGGAQETQYF	TGTGCCAGCAGCTTACTCGGAGGAGCCCAAGAGACCCAGTACTTC
TRBD1	TRBV11-1	TRBJ2-3	.	17	CASSTPTGYGSTDTQYF	TGTGCCAGCAGCACCCCGACAGGGTATGGGAGCACAGATACGCAGTATTTT
.	TRBV18	TRBJ2-5	.	14	CASSPRNGKETQYF	TGTGCCAGCTCACCGAGGAACGGGAAAGAGACCCAGTACTTC
.	TRBV7-9	TRBJ1-4	.	15	CSSRRTGPLNEKLFF	TGTTCCAGCAGAAGAACAGGGCCCCTTAATGAAAAACTGTTTTTT